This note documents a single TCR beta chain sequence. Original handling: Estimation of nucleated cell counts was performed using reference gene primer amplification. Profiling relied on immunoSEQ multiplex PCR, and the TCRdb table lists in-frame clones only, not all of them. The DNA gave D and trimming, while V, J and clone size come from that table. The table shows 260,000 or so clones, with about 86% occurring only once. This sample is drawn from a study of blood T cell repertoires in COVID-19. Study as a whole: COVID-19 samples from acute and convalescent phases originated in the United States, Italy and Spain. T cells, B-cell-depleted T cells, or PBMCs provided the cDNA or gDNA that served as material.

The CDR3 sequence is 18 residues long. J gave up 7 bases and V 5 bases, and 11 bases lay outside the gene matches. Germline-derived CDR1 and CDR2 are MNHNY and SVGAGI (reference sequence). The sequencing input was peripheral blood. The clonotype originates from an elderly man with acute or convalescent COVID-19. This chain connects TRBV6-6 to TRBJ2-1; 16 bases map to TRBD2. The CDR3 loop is CASSPTGLAGGEGNEQFF. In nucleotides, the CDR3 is TGTGCCAGCAGTCCTACGGGACTAGCGGGAGGGGAGGGAAATGAGCAGTTCTTC.